Listed here are 20 T cell receptor beta chains from one sample, sequenced in a study of T cells after yellow fever vaccination. Each CDR3 protein gets one entry after TCRdb re-called the 5' RACE reads with MiXCR. This table has 450,000 to 550,000 distinct CDR3 sequences, around a fifth appearing once. Sequenced here: PBMCs, sampled roughly 20 days after the first yellow fever vaccination. The source is a man younger than 35 who received the YFV17D yellow fever vaccine.

J is TRBJ1-1 and V is TRBV6-4, with D hard to call. There are 12 residues in the CDR3. Germline CDR1 is MRHNA and CDR2 is SNTAGT. Trimming left V 6 bases short and J 1 base short, with 6 bases between. In nucleotides, the CDR3 is TGTGCCAGCAGACCCAAGAACACTGAAGCTTTCTTT. This gives the protein CASRPKNTEAFF.

The rearrangement joins TRBV5-1 to TRBJ2-2, with D possibly matching TRBD1 (5 bases). V gave up 7 bases and J gave up 6 bases, with 25 bases separating them. In germline, CDR1 is SGHRS, CDR2 YFSETQ. The CDR3 contains 17 residues. The CDR3 spells CASQPVFNSRAPGELFF. The DNA of the CDR3 is TGCGCCAGCCAGCCCGTTTTTAATTCCAGGGCGCCCGGGGAGCTGTTTTTT.

The chain carries TRBV6-2 or TRBV6-3 and TRBJ2-1, with TRBD2 as a possible D gene (6 bases). Trimming shortened V by 2 bases and J by 6 bases, and 14 bases separated the two germline ends. Germline V CDR1 and CDR2: MNHEY, SVGEGT. This CDR3 has 15 amino acids. CDR3 amino acids: CASSYVQLGGNEQFF. The DNA for the CDR3 is TGTGCCAGCAGTTACGTACAACTGGGGGGCAATGAGCAGTTCTTC.

The CDR3 region is CASSVAGGGGTQYF. Written as DNA, the CDR3 is TGCGCCAGCAGTGTAGCGGGGGGAGGCGGTACGCAGTATTTT. This sequence joins TRBV10-1 and TRBJ2-3; 10 nucleotides align to TRBD2. The CDR3 sequence is 14 residues long. The ends lost 4 bases at V and 8 bases at J; junction bases unmatched: 6. Germline V gene sequence: CDR1 WNHNN, CDR2 SYGVQD (reference sequence).

The rearrangement links TRBV12-3 or TRBV12-4 to TRBJ2-1; TRBD2 matches 10 bases. CDR3 length: 13 residues. Trimming cost V 11 bases and J 7 bases; bases outside gene matches: 8. Here the CDR3 reads CAGGAGGRNEQFF. CDR3 bases: TGTGCCGGCGGAGCGGGGGGGCGTAATGAGCAGTTCTTC.

This clonotype was seen ten or more times. The chain carries TRBV27 and TRBJ1-5; a possible D gene is TRBD1 (6 bases). CDR3 length equals 14 residues. Trimming removed 3 bases at V and 5 bases at J, with 11 bases between. In germline, CDR1 is MNHEY, CDR2 SMNVEV (reference sequence). The CDR3 coding sequence is TGTGCCAGCAGTTTCCCAGGGGCCGATCAGCCCCAGCATTTT. This translates into CASSFPGADQPQHF.

This clonotype was counted only a few times. This chain joins TRBV7-2 and TRBJ2-6; TRBD1 matches 9 bases. Trimming cost V 5 bases and J 1 base; bases outside gene matches: 18. The germline gives CDR1 SGHTA, CDR2 FQGNSA. The CDR3 length is 21 residues. DNA of the CDR3: TGTGCCAGCAGCCTTAGCCTTGGGACAGGGTTTCTTGGATCTGGGGCCAACGTCCTGACTTTC. This gives the protein CASSLSLGTGFLGSGANVLTF. The full variable domain, its missing parts supplied by reference TRBV7-2 and TRBJ2-6, is GAGVSQSPSNKVTEKGKDVELRCDPISGHTALYWYRQSLGQGLEFLIYFQGNSAPDKSGLPSDRFSAERTGGSVSTLTIQRTQQEDSAVYLCASSLSLGTGFLGSGANVLTFGAGSRLTVL.

Only a few counts were recorded for this clonotype. The rearrangement links TRBV3-1 to TRBJ2-2, with TRBD2 matching over 11 bases. CDR3 size: 17 residues. V lost 4 bases, J lost 0 bases, and 4 bases stayed unmatched. Looked up from germline, CDR1 is LGHDT and CDR2 is YNNKEL (reference sequence). The CDR3 DNA reads TGTGCCAGCAGCCGACTAGCGGGGTATACGAACACCGGGGAGCTGTTTTTT. Residues: CASSRLAGYTNTGELFF.

This clonotype has a handful of counts. CDR3: CSARIGGEDKNIQYF. Here the CDR3 DNA reads TGCAGTGCTAGAATCGGCGGGGAAGACAAAAACATTCAGTACTTC. V usage is TRBV20-1 and J usage is TRBJ2-4, with a tentative D call TRBD2 (6 bases). The CDR3 spans 15 residues. Germline V gene data show CDR1 as DFQATT and CDR2 as SNEGSKA (reference sequence). With 2 bases removed from V and 3 bases from J, the gap between germline ends came to 14 bases.

V usage is TRBV7-8 and J usage is TRBJ2-7, with 10 bases matching TRBD1. Germline CDR1 is SGHVS and CDR2 is FQNEAQ. The J segment lost 4 bases and the V segment lost 5 bases, leaving 8 bases of the junction unmatched. The CDR3 is 15 residues long. The CDR3 sequence: CASSLDRGLTYEQYV. The CDR3 DNA reads TGTGCCAGCAGCCTGGACAGGGGGTTAACGTACGAGCAGTACGTC.

This chain links TRBV29-1 with TRBJ1-4; D call uncertain. Trimming left V 3 bases short and J 4 bases short, with 9 bases between. This CDR3 region has 13 residues. Germline lookup yields CDR1 SQVTM and CDR2 ANQGSEA. The CDR3: CSVEWQNNEKLFF. The CDR3 DNA sequence: TGCAGCGTTGAGTGGCAGAATAATGAAAAACTGTTTTTT.

This chain joins TRBV2 and TRBJ2-7, with TRBD2 matching 8 bases. This CDR3 has 17 amino acids. V dropped 2 bases and J dropped 0; count of bases not matched to a gene: 9. Germline V gene sequence: CDR1 SNHLY, CDR2 FYNNEI. The DNA of the CDR3 is TGTGCCAGCAGTGAAATCCCGGGGGGGCCTAGCTCCTACGAGCAGTACTTC. This translates into CASSEIPGGPSSYEQYF.

This clonotype turned up a few times. This rearrangement joins TRBV5-4 to TRBJ2-5, with D tentatively TRBD1 or TRBD2 (5 bases each). The V gene lost 4 bases and the J gene lost 4 bases, with 20 bases spanning the gap. The CDR3 runs to 16 residues. Germline loops: CDR1 SGHNT, CDR2 YYREEE (reference sequence). The CDR3 is CASSPRSSSGGETQYF. In nucleotides, the CDR3 is TGTGCCAGCAGCCCACGCTCCTCTTCTGGGGGAGAGACCCAGTACTTC. Complete variable domain (other parts from reference TRBV5-4 and TRBJ2-5): ETGVTQSPTHLIKTRGQQVTLRCSSQSGHNTVSWYQQALGQGPQFIFQYYREEENGRGNFPPRFSGLQFPNYSSELNVNALELDDSALYLCASSPRSSSGGETQYFGPGTRLLVL.

This clonotype was observed a handful of times. J is TRBJ2-5 and V is TRBV29-1; possibly TRBD2 for D (6 bases). CDR1 is SQVTM, CDR2 ANQGSEA, per germline. Trimming cost V 8 bases and J 12 bases, with 13 bases left between them. The CDR3 totals 9 residues. The CDR3 reads CSFSPGEYF. For the CDR3, the DNA is TGCAGCTTTTCGCCGGGGGAGTACTTC.

This clonotype was seen once. This chain links TRBV12-3 or TRBV12-4 with TRBJ1-1; D is uncertain. The CDR3 has 13 amino acids. Deletions cut 2 bases from V and 1 base from J, with 5 bases between. In nucleotides, the CDR3 is TGTGCCAGCAGTTTAAATACGAACACTGAAGCTTTCTTT. It encodes CASSLNTNTEAFF.

In this sample, this clonotype turned up a few times. The chain is built from TRBV6-4 and TRBJ2-6; no clear D gene. The CDR3 consists of 16 residues. V lost 3 bases to trimming and J lost 4 bases, with 13 bases between them. CDR1 and CDR2 from the germline V gene are MRHNA and SNTAGT. CDR3 nucleotide sequence: TGTGCCAGCAGTGATACCCGACGGTCAGGGGCCAACGTCCTGACTTTC. As protein: CASSDTRRSGANVLTF.

The chain carries TRBV4-3 and TRBJ2-3, with 8 bases fitting TRBD2. The CDR3 totals 16 residues. Germline V lookup: CDR1 LGHNA, CDR2 YSLEER. Trimming at V came to 0 bases and at J to 3 bases, leaving 5 bases not matched to a gene. CDR3 loop: CASSQDASGGTDTQYF. The CDR3 bases are TGCGCCAGCAGCCAAGATGCGAGCGGGGGAACAGATACGCAGTATTTT.

The chain uses TRBV12-3 or TRBV12-4 and TRBJ1-3; tentatively, D is TRBD1 (6 bases). V was shortened by 5 bases and J by 2 bases, with 16 bases between the two germline ends. This CDR3 has 16 residues. Here the CDR3 DNA reads TGTGCCAGCAGTCCCCTGACAGGCTTAGCTGGAAACACCATATATTTT. The encoded protein is CASSPLTGLAGNTIYF.

This chain connects TRBV7-9 to TRBJ1-1, with D unresolved. Germline V gives CDR1 SEHNR, CDR2 FQNEAQ (reference sequence). With 2 bases removed from V and 4 bases from J, the gap between germline ends came to 8 bases. This CDR3 is built from 13 residues. CDR3 region: CASSLRAATEAFF. CDR3 sequence (DNA): TGTGCCAGCAGCTTAAGGGCAGCCACTGAAGCTTTCTTT.

This rearrangement joins TRBV20-1 to TRBJ2-2; 13 bases align to TRBD2. V shed 0 bases, J shed 4 bases, and the junction held 8 bases outside the gene matches. Germline CDR1 reads DFQATT; CDR2 reads SNEGSKA (reference sequence). This CDR3 spans 18 amino acids. The CDR3 DNA reads as TGCAGTGCTAGAGATACTAGCGGGGGGGCTGGTCGCACCGGGGAGCTGTTTTTT. It codes for CSARDTSGGAGRTGELFF.